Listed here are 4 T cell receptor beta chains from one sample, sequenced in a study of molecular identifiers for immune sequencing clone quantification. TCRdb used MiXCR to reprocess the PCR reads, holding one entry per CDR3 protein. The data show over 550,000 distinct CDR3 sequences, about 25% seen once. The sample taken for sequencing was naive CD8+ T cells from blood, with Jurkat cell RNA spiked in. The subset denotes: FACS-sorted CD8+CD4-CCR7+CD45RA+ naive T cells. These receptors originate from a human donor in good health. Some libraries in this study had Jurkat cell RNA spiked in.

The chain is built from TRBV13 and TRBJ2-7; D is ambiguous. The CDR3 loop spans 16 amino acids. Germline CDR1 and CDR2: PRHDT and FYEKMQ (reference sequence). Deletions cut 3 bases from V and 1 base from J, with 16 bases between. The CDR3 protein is CASSLQVVGGSYEQYF. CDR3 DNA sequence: TGTGCCAGCAGCTTGCAGGTCGTGGGCGGATCCTACGAGCAGTACTTC.

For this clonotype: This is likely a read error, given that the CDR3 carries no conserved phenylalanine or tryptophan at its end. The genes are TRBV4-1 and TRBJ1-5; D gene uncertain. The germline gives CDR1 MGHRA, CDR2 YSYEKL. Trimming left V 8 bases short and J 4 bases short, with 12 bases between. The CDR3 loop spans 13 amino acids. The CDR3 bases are TGCGCCAGCCGTCCAACCCTTAATCAGCCCCAGCATTAT. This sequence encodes CASRPTLNQPQHY.

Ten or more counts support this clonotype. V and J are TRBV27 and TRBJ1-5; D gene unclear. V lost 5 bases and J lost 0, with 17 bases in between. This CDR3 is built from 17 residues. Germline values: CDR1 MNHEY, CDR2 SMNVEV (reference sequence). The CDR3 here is CASSPRLFNPSNQPQHF. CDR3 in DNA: TGTGCCAGCAGTCCCAGACTTTTCAACCCTAGCAATCAGCCCCAGCATTTT.

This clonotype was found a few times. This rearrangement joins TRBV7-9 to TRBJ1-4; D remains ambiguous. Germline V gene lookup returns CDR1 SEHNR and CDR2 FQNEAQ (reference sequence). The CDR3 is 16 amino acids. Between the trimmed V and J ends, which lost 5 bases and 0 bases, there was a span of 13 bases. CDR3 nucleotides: TGTGCCAGCAGCCCCGGGCAGATTGCAACTAATGAAAAACTGTTTTTT. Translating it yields CASSPGQIATNEKLFF.